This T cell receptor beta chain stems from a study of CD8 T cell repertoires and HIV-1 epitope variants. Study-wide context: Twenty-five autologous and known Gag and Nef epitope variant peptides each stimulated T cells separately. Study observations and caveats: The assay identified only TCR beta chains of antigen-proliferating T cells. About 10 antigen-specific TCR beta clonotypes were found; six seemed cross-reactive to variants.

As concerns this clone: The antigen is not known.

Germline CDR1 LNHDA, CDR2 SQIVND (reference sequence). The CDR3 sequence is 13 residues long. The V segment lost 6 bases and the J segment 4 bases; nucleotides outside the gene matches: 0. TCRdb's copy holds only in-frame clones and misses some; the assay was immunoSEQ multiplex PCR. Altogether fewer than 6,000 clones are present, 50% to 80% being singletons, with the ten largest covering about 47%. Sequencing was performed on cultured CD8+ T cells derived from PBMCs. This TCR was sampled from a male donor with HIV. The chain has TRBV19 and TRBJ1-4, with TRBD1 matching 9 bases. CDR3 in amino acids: CASRGQGNEKLFF. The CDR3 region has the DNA TGTGCCAGTAGGGGACAGGGTAATGAAAAACTGTTTTTT.